The 2 T cell receptor beta chains in this list originate from one sample, sequenced in a study of metastatic and nonmetastatic thyroid tumors. TCRdb re-called the PCR reads via MiXCR. The sample holds some 42,000 clones, approximately 30% seen once. All patients were treatment-naive before thyroid surgery. Sequenced: blood. The receptors come from a male donor with papillary thyroid cancer or a benign thyroid nodule (not recorded which). Some clones in this sample may be carry-over from other donors' samples.

Only a few counts were recorded for this clone. This chain connects TRBV29-1 to TRBJ2-3; 8 nucleotides match TRBD2. CDR1 SQVTM and CDR2 ANQGSEA come from the germline V gene. This CDR3 is built from 16 residues. V lost 5 bases and J lost 8; bases outside the gene matches: 18. The CDR3 DNA is TGCAGCGTTCCCCCATCACTAGCGGAGGGCCGAAGTACGCAGTATTTT. This encodes CSVPPSLAEGRSTQYF.

The rearrangement uses TRBV5-1 and TRBJ2-6; TRBD1 aligns across 8 bases. Germline loops: CDR1 SGHRS, CDR2 YFSETQ. V shed 5 bases and J 0 bases; nucleotides not matched to a gene: 10. The CDR3 runs 18 residues. CDR3 amino acids: CASRQGTGSFSGANVLTF. The DNA of the CDR3 is TGCGCCAGCAGGCAGGGGACAGGTTCCTTCTCTGGGGCCAACGTCCTGACTTTC.